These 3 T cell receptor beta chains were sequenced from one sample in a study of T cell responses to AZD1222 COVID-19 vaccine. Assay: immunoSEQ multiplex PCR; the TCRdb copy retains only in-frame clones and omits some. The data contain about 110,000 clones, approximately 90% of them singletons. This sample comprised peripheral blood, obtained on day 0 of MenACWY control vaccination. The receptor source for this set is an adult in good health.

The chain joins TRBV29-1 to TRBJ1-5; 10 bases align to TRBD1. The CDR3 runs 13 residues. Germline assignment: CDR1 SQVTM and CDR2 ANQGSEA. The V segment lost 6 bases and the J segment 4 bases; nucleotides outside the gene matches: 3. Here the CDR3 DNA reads TGCAGCGTGGGACAGGGGTCGAATCAGCCCCAGCATTTT. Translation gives CSVGQGSNQPQHF.

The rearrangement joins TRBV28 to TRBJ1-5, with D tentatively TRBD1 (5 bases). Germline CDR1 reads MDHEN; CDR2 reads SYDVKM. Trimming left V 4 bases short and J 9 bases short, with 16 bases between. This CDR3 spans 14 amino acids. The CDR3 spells CASSSPGRIGPQHF. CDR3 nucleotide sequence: TGTGCCAGCAGTTCTCCGGGACGGATAGGGCCCCAGCATTTT.

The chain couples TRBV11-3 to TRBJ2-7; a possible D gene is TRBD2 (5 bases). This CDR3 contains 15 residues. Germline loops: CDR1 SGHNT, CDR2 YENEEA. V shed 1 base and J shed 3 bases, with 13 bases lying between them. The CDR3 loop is CASSLVRGARYEQYF. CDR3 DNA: TGTGCCAGCAGCTTAGTCCGGGGTGCCCGCTACGAGCAGTACTTC. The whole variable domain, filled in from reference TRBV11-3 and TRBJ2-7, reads EAGVVQSPRYKIIEKKQPVAFWCNPISGHNTLYWYLQNLGQGPELLIRYENEEAVDDSQLPKDRFSAERLKGVDSTLKIQPAELGDSAVYLCASSLVRGARYEQYFGPGTRLTVT.